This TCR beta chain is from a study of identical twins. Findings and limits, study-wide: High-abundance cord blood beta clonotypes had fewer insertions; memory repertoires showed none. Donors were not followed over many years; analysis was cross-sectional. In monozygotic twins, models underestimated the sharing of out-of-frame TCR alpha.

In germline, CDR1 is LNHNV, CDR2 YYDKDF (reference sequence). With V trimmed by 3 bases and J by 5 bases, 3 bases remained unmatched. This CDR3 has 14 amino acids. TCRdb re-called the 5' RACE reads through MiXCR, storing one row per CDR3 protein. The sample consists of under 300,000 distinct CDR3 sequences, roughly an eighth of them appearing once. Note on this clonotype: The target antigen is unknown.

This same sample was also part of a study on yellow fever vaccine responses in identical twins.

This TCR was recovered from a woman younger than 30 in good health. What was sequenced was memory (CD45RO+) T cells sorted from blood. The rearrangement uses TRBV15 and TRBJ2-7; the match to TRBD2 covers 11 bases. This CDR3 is CATSRTSGINEQYF. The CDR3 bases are TGTGCCACCAGCAGGACTAGCGGGATTAACGAGCAGTACTTC.